Listed here are 29 T cell receptor beta chains from one sample, sequenced in a study of shared clonotypes between healthy human individuals. The naive CD8 subset, CD45RO-negative cells positively selected for CCR7, excluded terminally differentiated effector memory CD45RA+ cells. Some clones are missing from TCRdb's copy, which holds only in-frame ones; the method was immunoSEQ multiplex PCR. The repertoire holds about 2.2 million clones, with 85% to 95% as singletons. Sequencing input: naive CD8+ T cells from PBMCs. The receptors originated from a man younger than 35 in good health. Some clones in this sample may be carry-over from other donors' samples.

J is TRBJ2-1 and V is TRBV4-2, with D perhaps TRBD1 (6 bases). The CDR3 sequence is 13 residues long. Trimming took 4 bases from V and 4 from J, leaving 8 bases between them. Germline lookup yields CDR1 LGHNA and CDR2 YNFKEQ. The CDR3 DNA sequence: TGTGCCAGCAGCCGGGACATATACAATGAGCAGTTCTTC. This encodes CASSRDIYNEQFF.

The V call is TRBV29-1, the J call TRBJ1-2; 8 bases align to TRBD1. CDR1 and CDR2 from the germline V gene are SQVTM and ANQGSEA. The CDR3 is 14 residues long. V dropped 8 bases and J dropped 2; count of bases not matched to a gene: 10. CDR3 coding DNA: TGCAGCTACCTCGGACAGGGTCCCAACTATGGCTACACCTTC. Protein product: CSYLGQGPNYGYTF.

Points on this clone: Within the sample, other DNA sequences also encode this same CDR3. The chain has TRBV9 and TRBJ2-1; TRBD2 agrees at 11 bases. Germline loops: CDR1 SGDLS, CDR2 YYNGEE. CDR3 length equals 16 residues. V lost 3 bases to trimming and J lost 2 bases; unmatched junction nucleotides: 4. Here the CDR3 reads CASSAPSGRTYNEQFF. The CDR3 nucleotides are TGTGCCAGCAGCGCCCCTAGCGGGAGGACCTACAATGAGCAGTTCTTC.

The chain links TRBV11-2 to TRBJ2-1; D remains ambiguous. Germline V gives CDR1 SGHAT, CDR2 FQNNGV. Trimming removed 5 bases from V and 3 bases from J, with 2 bases in between. CDR3 length: 11 residues. CDR3 residues: CASSDYNEQFF. CDR3 DNA: TGTGCCAGCAGCGACTACAATGAGCAGTTCTTC.

Remarks on this clone: Distinct nucleotide sequences in the sample also encode this CDR3. This sequence joins TRBV6-1 and TRBJ1-1; D is ambiguous. Deletions cut 3 bases from V and 5 bases from J, with 4 bases between. CDR1 MNHNS and CDR2 SASEGT come from the germline V gene. The CDR3 covers 11 residues. The CDR3 sequence: CASSEGTEAFF. In nucleotides, the CDR3 is TGTGCCAGCAGTGAGGGGACTGAAGCTTTCTTT.

With respect to this clone: The junction departs from the called germline gene at one end, perhaps through a read error. The chain is built from TRBV28 and TRBJ1-2; D perhaps matches TRBD1 (6 bases). Per the germline V gene, CDR1 is MDHEN and CDR2 is SYDVKM. There are 13 residues in the CDR3. This chain's CDR3 is CASSLSLGAMRAF. The DNA for the CDR3 is TGTGCCAGCAGTTTATCTCTGGGGGCGATGCGAGCCTTC.

The chain carries TRBV11-2 and TRBJ2-7, with D perhaps being TRBD1 or TRBD2 (5 bases each). The germline gives CDR1 SGHAT, CDR2 FQNNGV. The CDR3 consists of 15 residues. V was pared by 1 base and J by 5 bases, with 15 bases between. In nucleotides, the CDR3 is TGTGCCAGCAGCTTAGCGGCAGGGAGATTTCACGAGCAGTACTTC. Its translation is CASSLAAGRFHEQYF.

This chain links TRBV5-5 with TRBJ2-2; 8 bases are a match to TRBD2. With 1 base clipped from V and 6 bases from J, the junction kept 5 bases outside the gene matches. The CDR3 length is 15 residues. Germline CDR1 reads SGHKS; CDR2 reads YYEKEE (reference sequence). This CDR3 reads CASSLILAGPGELFF. The CDR3 bases are TGTGCCAGCAGCTTGATCCTAGCGGGTCCCGGGGAGCTGTTTTTT. Filled out from reference TRBV5-5 and TRBJ2-2, the complete variable domain reads DAGVTQSPTHLIKTRGQQVTLRCSPISGHKSVSWYQQVLGQGPQFIFQYYEKEERGRGNFPDRFSARQFPNYSSELNVNALLLGDSALYLCASSLILAGPGELFFGEGSRLTVL.

The chain has TRBV6-6 and TRBJ2-2; the D is unclear. CDR3 length equals 14 residues. Germline V gene lookup returns CDR1 MNHNY and CDR2 SVGAGI (reference sequence). Trimming removed 5 bases at V and 0 bases at J, with 7 bases between. The CDR3 DNA reads TGTGCCAGCAGTAATAGTCCGAACACCGGGGAGCTGTTTTTT. The encoded protein is CASSNSPNTGELFF.

The CDR3 spells CASKPPGQGNTGELFF. CDR3 nucleotide sequence: TGCGCCAGTAAGCCGCCGGGACAGGGAAACACCGGGGAGCTGTTTTTT. The V and J genes are TRBV5-1 and TRBJ2-2; TRBD1 agrees at 9 bases. The trim removed 8 bases at V and 2 bases at J, leaving 10 bases unmatched. The CDR3 sequence is 16 residues long. CDR1 and CDR2 (germline): SGHRS, YFSETQ.

The rearrangement joins TRBV7-8 to TRBJ2-7; D perhaps matches TRBD2 (6 bases). V gave up 6 bases and J gave up 6 bases, with 12 bases separating them. The CDR3 has 12 amino acids. Germline values: CDR1 SGHVS, CDR2 FQNEAQ. The CDR3 nucleotides are TGTGCCAGCAGTCCCCGGAGGGTCGAGCAGTACTTC. Its protein product is CASSPRRVEQYF.

This chain connects TRBV10-1 to TRBJ2-7; 9 bases map to TRBD2. The germline V gene encodes CDR1 WNHNN and CDR2 SYGVQD (reference sequence). The CDR3 extends over 14 amino acids. Trimming at V came to 4 bases and at J to 4 bases, leaving 5 bases not matched to a gene. CDR3 nucleotide sequence: TGCGCCAGCAGTGTTGCGGGAGGGGAATACGAGCAGTACTTC. Translation gives CASSVAGGEYEQYF.

The V and J genes are TRBV19 and TRBJ1-4; 8 bases are a match to TRBD1. The CDR3 is 15 residues long. J gave up 8 bases and V 9 bases, and 14 bases lay outside the gene matches. The V gene's germline CDR1 is LNHDA and CDR2 SQIVND (reference sequence). This CDR3 reads CASLHGTGWQEKLFF. CDR3 coding DNA: TGTGCCAGCCTGCATGGGACAGGTTGGCAGGAAAAACTGTTTTTT.

The chain employs TRBV5-6 and TRBJ2-2, with a possible D match to TRBD1 (6 bases). The germline gives CDR1 SGHDT, CDR2 YYEEEE. The germline V and J ends were trimmed by 0 bases and 5 bases, with 11 bases remaining between them. The CDR3 runs 15 residues. For the CDR3, the DNA is TGTGCCAGCAGCTTGGTGCAGGGGTGGACCGGGGAGCTGTTTTTT. It codes for CASSLVQGWTGELFF.

The sample holds one count of this clone. CDR3 in DNA: TGTGCCAGCAGTTTAAGTTCCCAGGGGGCAATGGAGACCCAGTACTTC. It is translated as CASSLSSQGAMETQYF. V usage is TRBV27 and J usage is TRBJ2-5; 8 bases are a match to TRBD1. The CDR3 length is 16 residues. Looked up from germline, CDR1 is MNHEY and CDR2 is SMNVEV (reference sequence). The J segment lost 5 bases and the V segment lost 2 bases, leaving 10 bases of the junction unmatched.

The rearrangement joins TRBV7-9 to TRBJ2-1; D assignment may be TRBD1 or TRBD2 (5 bases each). There are 13 residues in the CDR3. Trimming removed 0 bases from V and 8 bases from J, with 8 bases in between. CDR1 is SEHNR and CDR2 is FQNEAQ in the germline V gene (reference sequence). The chain's CDR3 is CASSLAVGHEQFF. CDR3 nucleotide sequence: TGTGCCAGCAGCTTAGCGGTGGGACATGAGCAGTTCTTC.

V is TRBV10-2 and J is TRBJ1-5; the match to TRBD1 covers 7 bases. V dropped 6 bases and J dropped 0; count of bases not matched to a gene: 5. The CDR3 covers 15 residues. Germline lookup yields CDR1 WSHSY and CDR2 SAAADI. In nucleotides, the CDR3 is TGCGCCAGCAGCCGGGACAGAACTAGCAATCAGCCCCAGCATTTT. This codes for CASSRDRTSNQPQHF.

V and J are TRBV21-1 and TRBJ2-7; no DNA check was done on the table's D call, TRBD1. TRBV21-1 is designated a pseudogene. The CDR3 runs to 13 residues. In nucleotides, the CDR3 is TGTGCCAGCGTGGGACAGGGGCCTTACGAGCAGTACTTC. It encodes CASVGQGPYEQYF.

This CDR3 reads CASSSRQGRDTGELFF. CDR3 bases: TGTGCCAGCAGCTCAAGACAGGGGAGGGACACCGGGGAGCTGTTTTTT. V usage is TRBV7-3 and J usage is TRBJ2-2; perhaps TRBD1 as D (8 bases). V was trimmed by 4 bases and J by 3 bases, leaving 15 bases between them. CDR3 size: 16 residues. The germline gives CDR1 SGHTA, CDR2 FQGTGA.

This clone was recorded once. V is TRBV28 and J is TRBJ2-1; D possibly matches TRBD1 or TRBD2 (5 bases each). CDR1 MDHEN and CDR2 SYDVKM come from the germline V gene. CDR3 size: 15 residues. V lost 8 bases and J 6 bases, leaving 20 bases between the germline ends. CDR3 residues: CASQGPGRNLNEQFF. The CDR3 nucleotides are TGTGCCAGCCAAGGACCGGGACGGAATCTCAATGAGCAGTTCTTC.

The sample holds one count of this clone. The chain uses TRBV25-1 and TRBJ2-7; tentatively, D is TRBD1 or TRBD2 (5 bases each). Germline loops: CDR1 MGHDK, CDR2 SYGVNS. This CDR3 has 15 amino acids. Trimming left V 5 bases short and J 6 bases short, with 20 bases between. The CDR3 loop is CASSPHSRVGAEQYF. The DNA of the CDR3 is TGTGCCAGCAGTCCCCACTCGCGGGTTGGGGCCGAGCAGTACTTC.

The chain carries TRBV19 and TRBJ1-5; TRBD1 aligns across 10 bases. V lost 5 bases to trimming and J lost 10 bases; unmatched junction nucleotides: 11. This CDR3 has 15 residues. CDR1 is LNHDA and CDR2 is SQIVND in the germline V gene (reference sequence). CDR3 sequence reads: CASSPRDRGSKPQHF. CDR3 sequence (DNA): TGTGCCAGTAGTCCCCGGGACAGGGGATCTAAACCCCAGCATTTT.

The chain carries TRBV9 and TRBJ2-6, with no clear D. CDR3 length: 15 residues. With 4 bases removed from V and 4 bases from J, the gap between germline ends came to 12 bases. Per germline, CDR1 SGDLS and CDR2 YYNGEE. The CDR3 loop is CASSQRISGANVLTF. The CDR3 DNA reads TGTGCCAGCAGCCAAAGAATCTCCGGGGCCAACGTCCTGACTTTC.

J is TRBJ1-2 and V is TRBV6-5; 8 nucleotides agree with TRBD1. Looked up from germline, CDR1 is MNHEY and CDR2 is SVGAGI. The CDR3 covers 15 residues. J was trimmed by 8 bases and V by 6 bases; bases with no gene match: 14. The CDR3 DNA reads as TGTGCCAGCAGCCGAGTACGACGACAGGGGAACGGCTACACCTTC. Its translation is CASSRVRRQGNGYTF.

V is TRBV6-1 and J is TRBJ2-7; 7 nucleotides agree with TRBD2. Losses at the gene ends were 6 bases for V and 2 bases for J; bases not matched to a gene: 4. Germline CDR1 reads MNHNS; CDR2 reads SASEGT. The CDR3 consists of 13 residues. CDR3 nucleotide sequence: TGTGCCAGCAGCGGACTAGGACCCTACGAGCAGTACTTC. Translated: CASSGLGPYEQYF.

The V and J genes are TRBV9 and TRBJ2-7, with D possibly matching TRBD2 (6 bases). The germline V and J ends were trimmed by 4 bases and 4 bases, with 18 bases remaining between them. CDR3 length: 15 amino acids. The germline gives CDR1 SGDLS, CDR2 YYNGEE. Here the CDR3 reads CASSRRDSRNYEQYF. CDR3 nucleotide sequence: TGTGCCAGCAGCCGTCGGGACTCTAGGAATTACGAGCAGTACTTC.

This clone was observed a single time. Different DNA sequences within this sample yield the same CDR3. This chain uses TRBV27 with TRBJ1-5; 12 bases match TRBD1. This CDR3 contains 19 residues. V lost 2 bases, J lost 2 bases, and 10 bases stayed unmatched. Germline loops: CDR1 MNHEY, CDR2 SMNVEV (reference sequence). CDR3 protein: CASSLRGGTGGWGNQPQHF. Here the CDR3 DNA reads TGTGCCAGCAGTTTACGGGGGGGGACAGGGGGCTGGGGCAATCAGCCCCAGCATTTT.

The chain combines TRBV6-5 with TRBJ2-5; tentatively, D is TRBD2 (6 bases). The germline V gene encodes CDR1 MNHEY and CDR2 SVGAGI. Trimming took off 6 bases at V and 5 bases at J, with 19 bases between the two ends. This CDR3 is 15 amino acids long. This chain's CDR3 is CASRFGRGNLETQYF. The CDR3 DNA follows: TGTGCCAGCAGGTTCGGGCGCGGGAATTTGGAGACCCAGTACTTC.

The V gene is TRBV10-1, the J gene TRBJ2-1, with 11 bases identical to TRBD2. V trimming: 4 bases; J trimming: 8 bases; junction bases outside the gene matches: 13. CDR3 length: 17 residues. Germline V gene data show CDR1 as WNHNN and CDR2 as SYGVQD (reference sequence). The CDR3 region has the DNA TGCGCCAGCAGTGGACCCGACACTAGCGGGAGTACCCATGAGCAGTTCTTC. It translates to CASSGPDTSGSTHEQFF.